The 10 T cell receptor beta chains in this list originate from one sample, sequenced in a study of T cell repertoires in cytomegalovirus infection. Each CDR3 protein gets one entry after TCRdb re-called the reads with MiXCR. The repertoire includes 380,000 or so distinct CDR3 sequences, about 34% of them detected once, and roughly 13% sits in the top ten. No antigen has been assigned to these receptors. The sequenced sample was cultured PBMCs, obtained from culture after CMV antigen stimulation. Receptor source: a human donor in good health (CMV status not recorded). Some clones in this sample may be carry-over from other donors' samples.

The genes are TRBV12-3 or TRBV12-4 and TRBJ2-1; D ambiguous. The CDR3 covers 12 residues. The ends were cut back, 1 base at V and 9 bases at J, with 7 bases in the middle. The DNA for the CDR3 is TGTGCCAGCAGTTTAGGAGGAGTTGAGCAGTTCTTC. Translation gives CASSLGGVEQFF.

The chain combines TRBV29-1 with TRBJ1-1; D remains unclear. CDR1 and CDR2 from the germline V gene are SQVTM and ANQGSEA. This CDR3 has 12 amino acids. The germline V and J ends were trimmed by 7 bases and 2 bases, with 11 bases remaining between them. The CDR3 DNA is TGCAGCGCCCTTAGCGGTAACACTGAAGCTTTCTTT. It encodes CSALSGNTEAFF.

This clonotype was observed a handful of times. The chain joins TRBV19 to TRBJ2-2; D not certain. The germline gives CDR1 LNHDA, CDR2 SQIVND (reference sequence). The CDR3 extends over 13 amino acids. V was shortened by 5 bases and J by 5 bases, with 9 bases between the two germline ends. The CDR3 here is CASSEIKTGELFF. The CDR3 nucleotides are TGTGCCAGTAGTGAGATAAAGACCGGGGAGCTGTTTTTT.

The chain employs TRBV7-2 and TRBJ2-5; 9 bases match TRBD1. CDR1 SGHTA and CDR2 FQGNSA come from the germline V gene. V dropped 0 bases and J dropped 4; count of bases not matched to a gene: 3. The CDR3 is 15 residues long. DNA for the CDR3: TGTGCCAGCAGCTTAGCAGTGGACAGGGGAGAGACCCAGTACTTC. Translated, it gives CASSLAVDRGETQYF.

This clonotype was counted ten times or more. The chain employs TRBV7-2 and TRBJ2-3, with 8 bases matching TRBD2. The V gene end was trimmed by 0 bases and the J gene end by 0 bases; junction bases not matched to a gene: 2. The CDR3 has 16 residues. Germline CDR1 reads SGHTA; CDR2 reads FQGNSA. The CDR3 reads CASSLAPSGSTDTQYF. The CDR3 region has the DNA TGTGCCAGCAGCTTAGCCCCTAGCGGGAGCACAGATACGCAGTATTTT. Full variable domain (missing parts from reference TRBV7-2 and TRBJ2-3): GAGVSQSPSNKVTEKGKDVELRCDPISGHTALYWYRQSLGQGLEFLIYFQGNSAPDKSGLPSDRFSAERTGGSVSTLTIQRTQQEDSAVYLCASSLAPSGSTDTQYFGPGTRLTVL.

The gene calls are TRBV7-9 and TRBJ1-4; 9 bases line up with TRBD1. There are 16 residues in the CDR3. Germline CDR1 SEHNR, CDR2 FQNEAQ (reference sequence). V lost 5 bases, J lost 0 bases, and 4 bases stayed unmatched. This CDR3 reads CASSPRQGATNEKLFF. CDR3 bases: TGTGCCAGCAGCCCTCGACAGGGGGCAACTAATGAAAAACTGTTTTTT.

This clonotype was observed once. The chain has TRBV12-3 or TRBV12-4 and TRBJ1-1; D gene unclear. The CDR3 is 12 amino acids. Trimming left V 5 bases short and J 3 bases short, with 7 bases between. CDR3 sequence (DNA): TGTGCCAGCAGTGCCCTGTACACTGAAGCTTTCTTT. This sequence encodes CASSALYTEAFF.

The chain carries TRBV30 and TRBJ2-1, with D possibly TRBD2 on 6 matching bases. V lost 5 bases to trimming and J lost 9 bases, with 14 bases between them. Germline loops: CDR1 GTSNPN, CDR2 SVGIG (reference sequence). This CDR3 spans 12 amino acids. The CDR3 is CAWSGTGGEQFF. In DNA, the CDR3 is TGTGCCTGGTCCGGGACTGGGGGTGAGCAGTTCTTC.

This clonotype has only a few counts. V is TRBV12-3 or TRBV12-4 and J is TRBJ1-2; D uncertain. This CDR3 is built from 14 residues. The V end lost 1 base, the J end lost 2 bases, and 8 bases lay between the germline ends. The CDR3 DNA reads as TGTGCCAGCAGTTTAGGGCAGTCGAACTATGGCTACACCTTC. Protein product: CASSLGQSNYGYTF.

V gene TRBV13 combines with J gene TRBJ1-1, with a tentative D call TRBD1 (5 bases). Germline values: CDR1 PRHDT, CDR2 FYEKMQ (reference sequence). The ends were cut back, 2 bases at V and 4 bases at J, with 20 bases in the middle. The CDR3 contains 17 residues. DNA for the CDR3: TGTGCCAGCAGCTTAAGGGCAGGGTCCGCATCGGGCACTGAAGCTTTCTTT. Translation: CASSLRAGSASGTEAFF.